Below are 24 T cell receptor beta chains sequenced from a single sample in a study of monozygotic twins with inflammatory bowel disease (dated by TCRdb to about 2019). To prepare the library, 5' RACE was applied. The reads were generated on an Illumina HiSeq 2500. After TCRdb reprocessed the reads, each CDR3 protein sequence was kept as one row, without DNA. The table for this sample lists under 150,000 distinct CDR3 sequences. The ten top clones hold 2% to 3% of the sample. Sequencing was carried out using blood. These receptors were collected from a human donor with ulcerative colitis or Crohn's disease, or a healthy co-twin of an affected twin (not recorded which).

V gene TRBV7-9 combines with J gene TRBJ2-2. Germline values: CDR1 SEHNR, CDR2 FQNEAQ (reference sequence). This CDR3 contains 14 residues. CDR3 in amino acids: CASSPDGNTGELFF.

The genes are TRBV5-6 and TRBJ2-7; the TRBD1 assignment by TCRdb is unverifiable without DNA. The CDR3 is made up of 14 amino acids. Germline V gene lookup returns CDR1 SGHDT and CDR2 YYEEEE. The CDR3: CASSLTREPYEQYF.

The chain employs TRBV5-6 and TRBJ1-1. In germline, CDR1 is SGHDT, CDR2 YYEEEE. This CDR3 spans 13 amino acids. Here the CDR3 reads CASSLILGTEAFF.

The chain employs TRBV5-5 and TRBJ2-7. There are 15 residues in the CDR3. The germline V gene encodes CDR1 SGHKS and CDR2 YYEKEE (reference sequence). CDR3 residues: CASSSGVGYPYEQYF.

This rearrangement joins TRBV7-9 to TRBJ2-1; TCRdb outputs TRBD2, but without DNA this stays unchecked. The CDR3 covers 15 residues. The V gene's germline CDR1 is SEHNR and CDR2 FQNEAQ (reference sequence). The CDR3: CASGGTSGAYNEQFF.

The chain joins TRBV4-1 to TRBJ1-5; TCRdb selects TRBD1, and the lack of DNA leaves this call unchecked. Germline V gene sequence: CDR1 MGHRA, CDR2 YSYEKL. The CDR3 has 16 residues. The CDR3: CASSQISTGGNQPQHF.

The genes are TRBV6-1 and TRBJ2-3; without DNA, the TCRdb call of TRBD1 cannot be checked. In germline, CDR1 is MNHNS, CDR2 SASEGT. The CDR3 extends over 14 amino acids. The CDR3 reads CASSPDRILDTQYF.

The chain joins TRBV20-1 to TRBJ2-3; TCRdb's D call, TRBD2, is unchecked because there is no DNA. The germline CDR1 and CDR2 sequences are DFQATT and SNEGSKA (reference sequence). CDR3 length: 15 amino acids. The CDR3 loop is CSARTLTSGTDTQYF.

The rearrangement links TRBV6-1 to TRBJ2-7. The germline gives CDR1 MNHNS, CDR2 SASEGT. This CDR3 has 14 amino acids. CDR3: CASSPQWSNYEQYF.

The V gene is TRBV7-2, the J gene TRBJ2-7. Per the germline V gene, CDR1 is SGHTA and CDR2 is FQGNSA. This CDR3 contains 13 residues. CDR3 residues: CASSLGPSSEQYF. The full variable domain, with the rest looked up from reference TRBV7-2 and TRBJ2-7, is GAGVSQSPSNKVTEKGKDVELRCDPISGHTALYWYRQSLGQGLEFLIYFQGNSAPDKSGLPSDRFSAERTGGSVSTLTIQRTQQEDSAVYLCASSLGPSSEQYFGPGTRLTVT.

The chain is built from TRBV5-6 and TRBJ2-5; absent DNA, TCRdb's TRBD1 call cannot be checked. The CDR3 contains 14 residues. Germline V gene lookup returns CDR1 SGHDT and CDR2 YYEEEE. CDR3 in amino acids: CASSWEQGQETQYF.

The chain carries TRBV11-1 and TRBJ2-5; the TCRdb call, TRBD1, lacks DNA for checking. The CDR3 covers 13 residues. The germline CDR1 and CDR2 sequences are SGHAT and FQDESV (reference sequence). This CDR3 is CASSRTGVETQYF.

This chain joins TRBV7-2 and TRBJ2-5; TCRdb's D call of TRBD1 is untestable without DNA. This CDR3 has 14 amino acids. Germline V gene lookup returns CDR1 SGHTA and CDR2 FQGNSA. CDR3 residues: CASRIRRDADIPNF.

This rearrangement joins TRBV5-5 to TRBJ2-6; there is no DNA to check the TCRdb D call of TRBD1. This CDR3 has 17 residues. Germline values: CDR1 SGHKS, CDR2 YYEKEE (reference sequence). CDR3 sequence reads: CASSWDFQGAGANVLTF.

The chain recombines TRBV4-3 with TRBJ1-4. Germline V lookup: CDR1 LGHNA, CDR2 YSLEER. The CDR3 length is 14 residues. CDR3 in amino acids: CASSQDFGRLKLFF.

The chain's CDR3 is CATSGLGQIQETQYF. This rearrangement joins TRBV15 to TRBJ2-5; lacking DNA, the TRBD1 call made by TCRdb goes unchecked. CDR3 length: 15 residues. CDR1 and CDR2 (germline): LNHNV, YYDKDF (reference sequence).

This chain links TRBV2 with TRBJ2-5; as DNA is missing, the TRBD1 call by TCRdb cannot be tested. Looked up from germline, CDR1 is SNHLY and CDR2 is FYNNEI. This CDR3 contains 16 residues. The CDR3 here is CASSEQRPTRGETQYF. Full variable domain (missing parts from reference TRBV2 and TRBJ2-5): EPEVTQTPSHQVTQMGQEVILRCVPISNHLYFYWYRQILGQKVEFLVSFYNNEISEKSEIFDDQFSVERPDGSNFTLKIRSTKLEDSAMYFCASSEQRPTRGETQYFGPGTRLLVL.

This sequence joins TRBV5-4 and TRBJ2-3; TCRdb's D call, TRBD1, is unchecked because there is no DNA. CDR1 is SGHNT, CDR2 YYREEE, per germline (reference sequence). The CDR3 totals 16 residues. This CDR3 reads CASSSQKDRGTDTQYF.

The chain joins TRBV20-1 to TRBJ1-3. This CDR3 has 16 residues. Germline V gives CDR1 DFQATT, CDR2 SNEGSKA (reference sequence). The CDR3: CSAPLPGGRSRNTIYF.

The chain has TRBV20-1 and TRBJ2-7; TCRdb calls TRBD2, which cannot be checked without DNA. CDR3 length equals 14 residues. Looked up from germline, CDR1 is DFQATT and CDR2 is SNEGSKA (reference sequence). This CDR3 reads CSARLRGPIEEQYF.

J is TRBJ2-7 and V is TRBV7-2; TCRdb's D gene call, TRBD1, goes unchecked for lack of DNA. The CDR3 extends over 14 amino acids. CDR1 SGHTA and CDR2 FQGNSA come from the germline V gene. The chain's CDR3 is CASSLGAGSPEQYF.

This chain joins TRBV28 and TRBJ2-5; TCRdb lists TRBD2, though no DNA is available to test this call. The germline CDR1 and CDR2 sequences are MDHEN and SYDVKM. This CDR3 has 15 residues. CDR3 in amino acids: CASSPSRRLKETQYF.

This rearrangement joins TRBV5-1 to TRBJ2-7; no DNA is available, so the TRBD1 call from TCRdb remains unchecked. Per the germline V gene, CDR1 is SGHRS and CDR2 is YFSETQ. The CDR3 has 14 amino acids. The CDR3 loop reads CASSRDRGPREQYF. Full variable domain (rest looked up from reference TRBV5-1 and TRBJ2-7): KAGVTQTPRYLIKTRGQQVTLSCSPISGHRSVSWYQQTPGQGLQFLFEYFSETQRNKGNFPGRFSGRQFSNSRSEMNVSTLELGDSALYLCASSRDRGPREQYFGPGTRLTVT.

The rearrangement joins TRBV9 to TRBJ2-2; TCRdb outputs TRBD1, but without DNA this stays unchecked. The germline V gene encodes CDR1 SGDLS and CDR2 YYNGEE. The CDR3 spans 15 residues. The CDR3 here is CASSPVQGYTGELFF.